The next 20 T cell receptor beta chains were all read from a single sample in a study of spatial heterogeneity in lung cancer. Study-wide findings and caveats: Counts of expanded alpha and beta TCRs within tumors tracked the tumor nonsynonymous mutation count.

Time point here: sample taken at primary tumor resection. The antigens for these receptors are not known. TCRdb ran MiXCR on the 5' RACE reads and lists one entry per CDR3 protein. This table has 20,000 to 25,000 distinct CDR3 sequences, 2.8% appearing once. The specimen comprised lung tumor tissue, sampled at surgery. These receptors originate from a male donor with early-stage non-small cell lung cancer.

This clonotype was counted at least ten times. The rearrangement uses TRBV5-4 and TRBJ2-3, with unresolved D. Germline CDR1 and CDR2: SGHNT and YYREEE (reference sequence). Trimming took 3 bases from V and 1 from J, leaving 9 bases between them. The CDR3 consists of 14 residues. The CDR3 DNA reads TGTGCCAGCAGCTCAGGACCAGGCACAGATACGCAGTATTTT. This translates into CASSSGPGTDTQYF.

In this sample, this clonotype turned up many times. The chain carries TRBV6-5 and TRBJ2-1; D not resolved. V was pared by 5 bases and J by 8 bases, with 7 bases between. The germline V gene has CDR1 MNHEY and CDR2 SVGAGI. This CDR3 region has 11 residues. The CDR3 sequence: CASSAGDEQFF. The CDR3 nucleotides read TGTGCCAGCAGTGCTGGGGATGAGCAGTTCTTC.

The sample holds many counts of this clonotype. CDR3 nucleotides: TGTGCCAGCAGTTTAAATTACCTTTCCTACGAGCAGTACTTC. Amino acid sequence: CASSLNYLSYEQYF. The rearrangement joins TRBV27 to TRBJ2-7; D is uncertain. The CDR3 runs 14 residues. V dropped 2 bases and J dropped 1 base, with 9 bases sitting between them. The germline V gene encodes CDR1 MNHEY and CDR2 SMNVEV (reference sequence).

There are many counts of this clonotype. V gene TRBV2 combines with J gene TRBJ1-5, with D hard to call. V dropped 1 base and J dropped 6 bases, with 7 bases sitting between them. The CDR3 has 13 amino acids. Germline V gene sequence: CDR1 SNHLY, CDR2 FYNNEI. The CDR3 DNA reads TGTGCCAGCAGTGAAGGTGGAGGTCAGCCCCAGCATTTT. It specifies CASSEGGGQPQHF.

This clonotype was seen a few times. The chain combines TRBV29-1 with TRBJ1-4; the match to TRBD1 covers 9 bases. J lost 8 bases, V lost 6 bases, and 10 bases had no gene match. The CDR3 is 14 residues long. Germline V gives CDR1 SQVTM, CDR2 ANQGSEA. CDR3 amino acids: CSVVVGQGNEKLFF. CDR3 coding DNA: TGCAGCGTCGTGGTAGGACAGGGGAACGAAAAACTGTTTTTT.

This clonotype has a count of ten or more. The V call is TRBV7-2, the J call TRBJ2-5, with D maybe TRBD2 (5 bases). This CDR3 contains 14 residues. With 3 bases removed from V and 2 bases from J, the gap between germline ends came to 10 bases. Germline assignment: CDR1 SGHTA and CDR2 FQGNSA. The CDR3 sequence is CASSFSGLQETQYF. CDR3 DNA: TGTGCCAGCAGCTTCTCGGGGTTACAAGAGACCCAGTACTTC.

This clonotype came up many times. The chain carries TRBV29-1 and TRBJ2-7; tentatively, D is TRBD1 (5 bases). The CDR3 runs 14 residues. The V gene lost 6 bases and the J gene lost 2 bases, with 17 bases spanning the gap. Germline V gene data show CDR1 as SQVTM and CDR2 as ANQGSEA. The CDR3 loop is CSVGQGSTAYEQYF. The CDR3 nucleotides are TGCAGCGTCGGACAAGGGTCCACAGCCTACGAGCAGTACTTC.

This clonotype was recorded at least ten times. The J gene is TRBJ2-1, the V gene TRBV29-1; the D is unclear. Germline V gene sequence: CDR1 SQVTM, CDR2 ANQGSEA. The CDR3 spans 12 residues. V was clipped by 4 bases and J by 9 bases, with 13 bases between them. CDR3 sequence (DNA): TGCAGCGTTGTCGGCGGTGGCGGTGAGCAGTTCTTC. Protein product: CSVVGGGGEQFF.

Ten or more counts support this clonotype. This rearrangement joins TRBV5-1 to TRBJ2-3, with 11 bases identical to TRBD1. Per the germline V gene, CDR1 is SGHRS and CDR2 is YFSETQ. The CDR3 totals 17 residues. J gave up 4 bases and V 3 bases, and 10 bases lay outside the gene matches. Here the CDR3 reads CASSYGLGQGAADTQYF. CDR3 nucleotide sequence: TGCGCCAGCAGCTACGGACTCGGACAGGGGGCGGCAGATACGCAGTATTTT. Full variable domain (missing parts from reference TRBV5-1 and TRBJ2-3): KAGVTQTPRYLIKTRGQQVTLSCSPISGHRSVSWYQQTPGQGLQFLFEYFSETQRNKGNFPGRFSGRQFSNSRSEMNVSTLELGDSALYLCASSYGLGQGAADTQYFGPGTRLTVL.

There are many counts of this clonotype. The V gene is TRBV29-1, the J gene TRBJ2-7; tentative D call: TRBD2 (5 bases). Trimming shortened V by 6 bases and J by 2 bases, and 11 bases separated the two germline ends. CDR1 is SQVTM, CDR2 ANQGSEA, per germline. The CDR3 extends over 12 amino acids. The CDR3 coding sequence is TGCAGCGTCGCTTCCGGGGCCTACGAGCAGTACTTC. The encoded protein is CSVASGAYEQYF.

This clonotype is labeled medium-sized. The chain carries TRBV15 and TRBJ2-1; TRBD2 agrees at 8 bases. CDR1 and CDR2 from the germline V gene are LNHNV and YYDKDF (reference sequence). The CDR3 consists of 16 residues. V gave up 5 bases and J gave up 2 bases; unmatched junction bases: 8. CDR3 in DNA: TGTGCCACCAGCTTTAGGACTAGCTCAGCCTACAATGAGCAGTTCTTC. It specifies CATSFRTSSAYNEQFF.

In its sample, this clonotype was seen many times. The chain employs TRBV5-1 and TRBJ2-1, with a weak D call TRBD2 (5 bases). V was clipped by 0 bases and J by 2 bases, with 9 bases between them. This CDR3 is 15 amino acids long. Germline lookup yields CDR1 SGHRS and CDR2 YFSETQ. The CDR3 loop is CASSLGAGPYNEQFF. The CDR3 bases are TGCGCCAGCAGCTTGGGCGCGGGCCCCTACAATGAGCAGTTCTTC.

This clonotype showed up many times. The chain carries TRBV7-3 and TRBJ1-4; a weak D match, TRBD1 (6 bases). V lost 4 bases, J lost 2 bases, and 14 bases lay in between. This CDR3 has 16 amino acids. In germline, CDR1 is SGHTA, CDR2 FQGTGA. The CDR3 spells CASSSGGGRTNEKLFF. CDR3 sequence (DNA): TGTGCCAGCAGCTCCGGTGGGGGGCGTACTAATGAAAAACTGTTTTTT.

This clonotype appeared many times. The chain employs TRBV27 and TRBJ1-2; D gene unclear. CDR1 MNHEY and CDR2 SMNVEV come from the germline V gene (reference sequence). Trimming took off 5 bases at V and 7 bases at J, with 17 bases between the two ends. This CDR3 comprises 14 residues. DNA for the CDR3: TGTGCCAGCAGTCGGGGAAGACACGCTCGTGGCTACACCTTC. This gives the protein CASSRGRHARGYTF.

Many counts were recorded for this clonotype. This sequence joins TRBV20-1 and TRBJ1-3; 7 bases map to TRBD1. CDR3 size: 15 residues. With V trimmed by 0 bases and J by 4 bases, 6 bases remained unmatched. Per germline, CDR1 DFQATT and CDR2 SNEGSKA (reference sequence). This chain's CDR3 is CSARDLWTGGNTIYF. CDR3 in DNA: TGCAGTGCTAGAGATCTCTGGACAGGCGGAAACACCATATATTTT.

Ten or more counts support this clonotype. The genes are TRBV18 and TRBJ1-1, with no clear D. CDR3 length equals 11 residues. The V end was cut by 6 bases, the J end by 3 bases, with 5 bases between. Germline lookup yields CDR1 KGHSH and CDR2 LQKENI. CDR3 sequence (DNA): TGTGCCAGCTCCGGGGACACTGAAGCTTTCTTT. This codes for CASSGDTEAFF.

This clonotype was counted at least ten times. The gene calls are TRBV12-3 or TRBV12-4 and TRBJ2-1; D not certain. CDR3 length: 13 amino acids. V dropped 3 bases and J dropped 7 bases, with 10 bases sitting between them. For the CDR3, the DNA is TGTGCCAGCAGTTTTGTAGAGGCGAATGAGCAGTTCTTC. Amino acids: CASSFVEANEQFF.

This clonotype was seen at least ten times. The V gene is TRBV15, the J gene TRBJ2-7; the match to TRBD1 covers 7 bases. The V gene end was trimmed by 1 base and the J gene end by 1 base; junction bases not matched to a gene: 1. The germline V gene has CDR1 LNHNV and CDR2 YYDKDF (reference sequence). The CDR3 extends over 14 amino acids. In nucleotides, the CDR3 is TGTGCCACCAGCAGAGTGACAGGGTCCTACGAGCAGTACTTC. Its translation: CATSRVTGSYEQYF.

This clonotype was observed many times. The chain employs TRBV3-1 and TRBJ2-7; D is unclear. There are 12 residues in the CDR3. Germline V CDR1 and CDR2: LGHDT, YNNKEL (reference sequence). V gave up 0 bases and J gave up 4 bases, with 4 bases separating them. This CDR3 is CASSQDRYEQYF. The CDR3 nucleotides are TGTGCCAGCAGCCAAGACCGTTACGAGCAGTACTTC.

At least ten counts were recorded for this clonotype. This chain links TRBV24-1 with TRBJ2-1; D remains ambiguous. Per germline, CDR1 KGHDR and CDR2 SFDVKD. Trimming removed 5 bases from V and 0 bases from J, with 7 bases in between. This CDR3 is 14 amino acids long. The CDR3 bases are TGTGCCACCAGTGGGGCAGCCTCCTACAATGAGCAGTTCTTC. Translated: CATSGAASYNEQFF.